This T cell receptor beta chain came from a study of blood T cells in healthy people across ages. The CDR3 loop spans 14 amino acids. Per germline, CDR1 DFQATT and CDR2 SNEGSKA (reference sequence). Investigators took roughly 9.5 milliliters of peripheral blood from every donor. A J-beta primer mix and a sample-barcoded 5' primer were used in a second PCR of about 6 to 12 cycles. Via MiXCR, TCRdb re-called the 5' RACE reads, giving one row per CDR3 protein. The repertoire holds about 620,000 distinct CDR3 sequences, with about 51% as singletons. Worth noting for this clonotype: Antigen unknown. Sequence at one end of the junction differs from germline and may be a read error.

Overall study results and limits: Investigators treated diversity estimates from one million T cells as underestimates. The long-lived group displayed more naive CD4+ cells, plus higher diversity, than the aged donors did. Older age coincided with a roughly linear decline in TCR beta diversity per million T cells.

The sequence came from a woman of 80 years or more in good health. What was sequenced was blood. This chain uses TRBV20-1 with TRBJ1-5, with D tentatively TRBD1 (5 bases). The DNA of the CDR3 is TGCAGTGCCCCTGACAGACTTAGCAAGCAGCCCCAGCATTTT. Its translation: CSAPDRLSKQPQHF.